The source of this T cell receptor (beta chain) is a study of blood T cell repertoires in COVID-19. At the level of the study: Sites in the United States, Italy and Spain provided acute and convalescent COVID-19 samples. T cells, B-cell-depleted T cells, or PBMCs supplied cDNA or gDNA.

There are 12 residues in the CDR3. The ends were cut back, 0 bases at V and 7 bases at J, with 4 bases in the middle. Germline V gives CDR1 MNHEY, CDR2 SVGEGT. The table came from immunoSEQ multiplex PCR; TCRdb's copy has only in-frame clones and leaves some out. The sample shows around 230,000 clones, approximately 86% of them seen only once. Ages ranged from 18 to 89 years, with residence in 24 US areas. The chain combines TRBV6-2 or TRBV6-3 with TRBJ2-1; the D is unclear. Sample: PBMCs or T cells enriched from blood (not recorded which). The sequence came from a man aged 18 to 35 with acute COVID-19. The CDR3 DNA reads as TGTGCCAGCAGTTACTCTAATAATGAGCAGTTCTTC. This codes for CASSYSNNEQFF.